Shown below are 7 T cell receptor beta chains from a single sample sequenced in a study. Cells sorted as Tregs were CD4+, CD25+ and CD127-/low. TCRdb ran MiXCR on the 5' RACE reads and lists one entry per CDR3 protein. The table includes about 59,000 distinct CDR3 sequences, less than 25% detected once. The sample consisted of tumor-infiltrating Tregs sorted from the breast tumor. These receptors originate from a female donor with breast cancer.

With respect to this clonotype: One end of the junction fails to match germline, which may point to a read error. V gene TRBV9 combines with J gene TRBJ1-4; maybe TRBD1 (6 bases). Germline CDR1 and CDR2: SGDLS and YYNGEE. The CDR3 is made up of 17 amino acids. CDR3 amino acids: CASSGGGASATNEKLFF. The DNA of the CDR3 is TGTGCCAGCAGCGGAGGGGGGGCCAGCGCAACTAATGAAAAACTGTTCTTT.

This clonotype was found a few times. The chain has TRBV6-6 and TRBJ1-5; D gene unclear. With 7 bases removed from V and 1 base from J, the gap between germline ends came to 11 bases. The germline CDR1 and CDR2 sequences are MNHNY and SVGAGI (reference sequence). There are 14 residues in the CDR3. The CDR3 DNA reads as TGTGCCAGCACTCCGGGAGAGAGCAATCAGCCCCAGCATTTT. Translation: CASTPGESNQPQHF.

This chain joins TRBV20-1 and TRBJ2-1; D call uncertain. V was clipped by 0 bases and J by 4 bases, with 16 bases between them. CDR3 length: 16 residues. CDR1 and CDR2 (germline): DFQATT, SNEGSKA (reference sequence). CDR3 protein: CSARDPSRSRYNEQFF. The CDR3 DNA follows: TGCAGTGCTAGAGATCCGTCGAGGTCCCGTTACAATGAGCAGTTCTTC.

This clonotype was seen a handful of times. The rearrangement links TRBV7-2 to TRBJ1-1; the D is unclear. From germline, CDR1 is SGHTA and CDR2 FQGNSA. This CDR3 is 14 amino acids long. V dropped 3 bases and J dropped 0 bases, with 8 bases sitting between them. The CDR3 region has the DNA TGTGCCAGCAGCTTTGGGAAAATGAACACTGAAGCTTTCTTT. The encoded protein is CASSFGKMNTEAFF.

This clonotype has a count of ten or more. The J gene is TRBJ2-1, the V gene TRBV7-8, with 11 bases matching TRBD2. Unmatched junction bases numbered 10, after V lost 6 bases and J lost 3 bases. Germline CDR1 reads SGHVS; CDR2 reads FQNEAQ. This CDR3 is 17 amino acids long. CDR3 DNA sequence: TGTGCCAGCAGACCTAGCGGGAGGTCAATGCGCTACAATGAGCAGTTCTTC. It translates to CASRPSGRSMRYNEQFF.

The CDR3 region has the DNA TGTGCCACCCAATACAGGGTGGGGATTGCAACTAATGAAAAACTGTTTTTT. It is translated as CATQYRVGIATNEKLFF. The chain is built from TRBV24-1 and TRBJ1-4; a weak D match, TRBD1 (6 bases). Germline V gives CDR1 KGHDR, CDR2 SFDVKD. V gave up 9 bases and J gave up 0 bases, with 19 bases separating them. There are 17 residues in the CDR3.

There are many counts of this clonotype. V is TRBV7-9 and J is TRBJ2-6; a possible D gene is TRBD2 (6 bases). The CDR3 has 21 residues. The germline CDR1 and CDR2 sequences are SEHNR and FQNEAQ (reference sequence). Trimming stripped 1 base from V and 4 bases from J, with 26 bases between. CDR3 nucleotide sequence: TGTGCCAGCAGCTTAGACCCCCTGGAGGGCAGCCTACCAACCGGGGCCAACGTCCTGACTTTC. This sequence encodes CASSLDPLEGSLPTGANVLTF.